One and the same sample provided the 11 T cell receptor beta chains below, sequenced in a study of blood T cell repertoires in COVID-19. TCRdb keeps only in-frame clones here, not all; method: immunoSEQ multiplex PCR. Of about 48,000 clones listed, 65% to 90% are singletons. The sequenced material came from peripheral blood. The source is a woman aged 80 or over with acute or convalescent COVID-19.

The genes are TRBV4-1 and TRBJ2-3, with 16 nucleotides matching TRBD2. V trimming: 4 bases; J trimming: 1 base; junction bases outside the gene matches: 8. Looked up from germline, CDR1 is MGHRA and CDR2 is YSYEKL. The CDR3 consists of 19 residues. The CDR3 DNA sequence: TGCGCCAGCAGCCGAGCCGGGACTAGCGGGGGGGCCGGCACAGATACGCAGTATTTT. Protein product: CASSRAGTSGGAGTDTQYF.

The rearrangement links TRBV6-2 or TRBV6-3 to TRBJ1-1; 8 bases fit TRBD1. Germline V gives CDR1 MNHEY, CDR2 SVGEGT. Germline trimming cut 6 bases from V and 2 bases from J; bases unmatched to any gene: 11. The CDR3 runs 16 residues. CDR3 coding DNA: TGTGCCAGCAGCCTAACAGGGGGAATTTCAAACACTGAAGCTTTCTTT. Translation: CASSLTGGISNTEAFF.

This chain joins TRBV6-5 and TRBJ1-1; no clear D gene. The germline CDR1 and CDR2 sequences are MNHEY and SVGAGI. V lost 8 bases and J 5 bases, leaving 18 bases between the germline ends. The CDR3 length is 14 residues. In nucleotides, the CDR3 is TGTGCCAGCCTTCTAGCCCCCGGGAGTACTGAAGCTTTCTTT. Its translation: CASLLAPGSTEAFF.

The chain has TRBV7-2 and TRBJ2-1; a weak D match, TRBD2 (6 bases). V gave up 5 bases and J gave up 7 bases, with 15 bases separating them. This CDR3 comprises 14 residues. In germline, CDR1 is SGHTA, CDR2 FQGNSA. CDR3 region: CASSPSWGENEQFF. The CDR3, as DNA: TGTGCCAGCAGCCCAAGTTGGGGGGAGAATGAGCAGTTCTTC.

This clone was found once. At one boundary the junction diverges from the germline segment, which might be a read error. The chain combines TRBV19 with TRBJ1-5, with unresolved D. CDR3 size: 13 residues. Germline loops: CDR1 LNHDA, CDR2 SQIVND (reference sequence). The CDR3: CASSVGSHQPQHF. CDR3 bases: TGTGCCAGCAGTGTGGGTAGCCATCAGCCCCAGCATTTT.

The chain employs TRBV7-9 and TRBJ1-3; a possible D gene is TRBD1 (6 bases). This CDR3 spans 17 amino acids. V lost 5 bases and J 2 bases, leaving 19 bases between the germline ends. Germline V gene data show CDR1 as SEHNR and CDR2 as FQNEAQ (reference sequence). CDR3 protein: CASSAANRVLAGNTIYF. Here the CDR3 DNA reads TGTGCCAGCAGCGCCGCTAACAGGGTGTTGGCTGGAAACACCATATATTTT.

The V gene is TRBV7-9, the J gene TRBJ2-7, with a tentative D call TRBD2 (6 bases). With 6 bases removed from V and 9 bases from J, the gap between germline ends came to 9 bases. The CDR3 is 10 amino acids. Germline-derived CDR1 and CDR2 are SEHNR and FQNEAQ (reference sequence). CDR3 coding DNA: TGTGCCAGCAGTCACGGGGGGCAGTACTTC. Amino acids: CASSHGGQYF.

The chain has TRBV3-1 (or the pseudogene TRBV3-2) and TRBJ2-3; 8 nucleotides match TRBD2. V trimming: 1 base; J trimming: 1 base; junction bases outside the gene matches: 13. From germline, CDR1 is LGHDT and CDR2 YNNKEL (reference sequence). The CDR3 is 19 amino acids. Here the CDR3 DNA reads TGTGCCAGCAGCCAAGTCGATCCAAGCGGGGGACTTCGCACAGATACGCAGTATTTT. Residues: CASSQVDPSGGLRTDTQYF.

The chain couples TRBV5-1 to TRBJ2-1, with D tentatively TRBD1 (5 bases). The CDR3 extends over 14 amino acids. CDR1 is SGHRS, CDR2 YFSETQ, per germline. V dropped 0 bases and J dropped 4 bases, with 8 bases sitting between them. The DNA of the CDR3 is TGCGCCAGCAGCTTGGGTCAGGGTTACAATGAGCAGTTCTTC. Its protein product is CASSLGQGYNEQFF.

CDR3: CASSLPPYNSPLHF. CDR3 sequence (DNA): TGTGCCAGCAGCTTGCCTCCGTATAATTCACCCCTCCACTTT. The V gene is TRBV5-6, the J gene TRBJ1-6, with unresolved D. This CDR3 spans 14 amino acids. V was trimmed by 1 base and J by 4 bases, leaving 6 bases between them. Germline CDR1 is SGHDT and CDR2 is YYEEEE.

The chain combines TRBV6-1 with TRBJ2-5; 9 nucleotides agree with TRBD2. This CDR3 is built from 17 residues. In germline, CDR1 is MNHNS, CDR2 SASEGT. The trim removed 4 bases at V and 2 bases at J, leaving 11 bases unmatched. For the CDR3, the DNA is TGTGCCAGCAGTGCCCGGCGGTTAGCGGGGGCTCAAGAGACCCAGTACTTC. It is translated as CASSARRLAGAQETQYF.